This T cell receptor (beta chain) stems from a study of spatial heterogeneity in lung cancer. Background on the study: Where present, follow-up PBMC were sequenced a median of about 2 years after resection. Detection consistently yielded more beta chains than alpha chains.

Sample time point: blood at routine non-recurrence follow-up after resection. Whole RNA, which was extracted from tumor, nontumor lung tissue or frozen PBMC, was sequenced without any cell sorting. Looked up from germline, CDR1 is GTSNPN and CDR2 is SVGIG (reference sequence). The CDR3 totals 15 residues. The V end lost 0 bases, the J end lost 2 bases, and 12 bases lay between the germline ends. TCRdb re-called the 5' RACE reads with MiXCR, one entry per CDR3 protein. The sample lists 72,000 or so distinct CDR3 sequences, 8% to 9% occurring once. The V call is TRBV30, the J call TRBJ2-3, with D perhaps TRBD1 or TRBD2 (5 bases each). The sample was PBMCs, taken at follow-up. The source is a female donor with early-stage non-small cell lung cancer. CDR3 nucleotides: TGTGCCTGGAGTGTAGATGGGGGAGACACAGATACGCAGTATTTT. Its protein product is CAWSVDGGDTDTQYF. Using reference TRBV30 and TRBJ2-3 for the parts outside the CDR3, the full variable domain is SQTIHQWPATLVQPVGSPLSLECTVEGTSNPNLYWYRQAAGRGLQLLFYSVGIGQISSEVPQNLSASRPQDRQFILSSKKLLLSDSGFYLCAWSVDGGDTDTQYFGPGTRLTVL.